Shown below are 27 T cell receptor beta chains from a single sample sequenced in a study of blood T cell repertoires in COVID-19. Only in-frame clones appear in the TCRdb table, and some are missing; sequencing was by immunoSEQ multiplex PCR. This table has 130,000 or so clones, about 81% appearing once. The sequenced sample was PBMCs or T cells enriched from blood (not recorded which). Receptors were obtained from a man in his forties with acute COVID-19.

The genes are TRBV18 and TRBJ1-3; D not resolved. The CDR3 is 15 amino acids. Germline CDR1 and CDR2: KGHSH and LQKENI. The V end lost 6 bases, the J end lost 2 bases, and 14 bases lay between the germline ends. CDR3 bases: TGTGCCAGCTCGCTTGAATTGGGCGCTGGAAACACCATATATTTT. It translates to CASSLELGAGNTIYF.

The chain combines TRBV7-8 with TRBJ2-7; D is undetermined. V lost 5 bases and J lost 1, with 9 bases in between. CDR3 length: 13 residues. The germline gives CDR1 SGHVS, CDR2 FQNEAQ. The CDR3 spells CASSLDKSYEQYF. DNA of the CDR3: TGTGCCAGCAGCCTTGACAAATCCTACGAGCAGTACTTC.

About this clone itself: One end of the junction does not line up with germline, which may come from a read error. The chain uses TRBV7-2 and TRBJ2-7; D is uncertain. This CDR3 has 13 residues. CDR1 SGHTA and CDR2 FQGNSA come from the germline V gene. CDR3 amino acids: CASSPDLIYGQYF. The CDR3 nucleotides read TGTGCCAGCAGCCCCGATTTGATTTACGGGCAGTACTTC. The entire variable domain, with the rest obtained from reference TRBV7-2 and TRBJ2-7, is as follows: GAGVSQSPSNKVTEKGKDVELRCDPISGHTALYWYRQSLGQGLEFLIYFQGNSAPDKSGLPSDRFSAERTGGSVSTLTIQRTQQEDSAVYLCASSPDLIYGQYFGPGTRLTVT.

Only a few counts were recorded for this clone. The V call is TRBV7-9, the J call TRBJ1-4; 9 bases agree with TRBD1. With 1 base clipped from V and 6 bases from J, the junction kept 0 bases outside the gene matches. Germline V gene lookup returns CDR1 SEHNR and CDR2 FQNEAQ (reference sequence). The CDR3 extends over 14 amino acids. This CDR3 reads CASSLDRGHEKLFF. CDR3 in DNA: TGTGCCAGCAGCTTAGACAGGGGGCATGAAAAACTGTTTTTT.

This clone was recorded a few times. The chain recombines TRBV11-2 with TRBJ1-1; D is perhaps TRBD1 (5 bases). The V end was cut by 5 bases, the J end by 7 bases, with 17 bases between. The CDR3 contains 14 residues. Looked up from germline, CDR1 is SGHAT and CDR2 is FQNNGV. The CDR3 protein is CASSREIQGLEAFF. The CDR3 DNA reads TGTGCCAGCAGCCGCGAAATTCAGGGCCTTGAAGCTTTCTTT.

J is TRBJ2-2 and V is TRBV7-6, with 8 bases aligning to TRBD2. In germline, CDR1 is SGHVS, CDR2 FNYEAQ. The CDR3 covers 16 residues. The V and J ends lost 3 bases and 2 bases, in that order; junction bases with no gene match: 5. The DNA for the CDR3 is TGTGCCAGCAGCTTGCCGGCGGGAGGCAACACCGGGGAGCTGTTTTTT. Translated: CASSLPAGGNTGELFF.

The gene calls are TRBV6-2 or TRBV6-3 and TRBJ2-5; 9 bases are shared with TRBD2. V dropped 2 bases and J dropped 5; count of bases not matched to a gene: 6. Germline CDR1 reads MNHEY; CDR2 reads SVGEGT. This CDR3 is built from 15 residues. The CDR3 region has the DNA TGTGCCAGCAGTTACGTAGCGGGAGATCGGGAGACCCAGTACTTC. As protein: CASSYVAGDRETQYF.

This clone came up a few times. This rearrangement joins TRBV10-3 to TRBJ1-5, with D perhaps TRBD1 (5 bases). The V end lost 0 bases, the J end lost 0 bases, and 6 bases lay between the germline ends. CDR1 is ENHRY and CDR2 is SYGVKD in the germline V gene. This CDR3 comprises 15 residues. This chain's CDR3 is CAISESGASNQPQHF. The CDR3 nucleotides read TGTGCCATCAGTGAGTCAGGGGCTAGCAATCAGCCCCAGCATTTT.

V gene TRBV30 combines with J gene TRBJ2-7; TRBD1 matches 10 bases. V shed 4 bases and J 6 bases; nucleotides not matched to a gene: 9. CDR3 length: 14 residues. The germline gives CDR1 GTSNPN, CDR2 SVGIG (reference sequence). CDR3 in amino acids: CAWNSGTGAPEQYF. The DNA for the CDR3 is TGTGCCTGGAATTCCGGGACAGGGGCCCCCGAGCAGTACTTC. Combining the CDR3 with reference TRBV30 and TRBJ2-7 gives the whole variable domain SQTIHQWPATLVQPVGSPLSLECTVEGTSNPNLYWYRQAAGRGLQLLFYSVGIGQISSEVPQNLSASRPQDRQFILSSKKLLLSDSGFYLCAWNSGTGAPEQYFGPGTRLTVT.

The gene calls are TRBV11-2 and TRBJ2-3, with TRBD2 as a possible D gene (6 bases). CDR3 length: 14 amino acids. CDR1 and CDR2 from the germline V gene are SGHAT and FQNNGV. V lost 3 bases, J lost 2 bases, and 9 bases lay in between. The CDR3 is CASSFGGDTDTQYF. The DNA for the CDR3 is TGTGCCAGCAGCTTCGGGGGTGACACAGATACGCAGTATTTT.

V is TRBV9 and J is TRBJ2-3; 8 bases are a match to TRBD2. Germline V CDR1 and CDR2: SGDLS, YYNGEE. The CDR3 has 15 residues. Trimming cost V 3 bases and J 4 bases; bases outside gene matches: 7. The CDR3 region is CASSAGLDAADTQYF. In DNA form, the CDR3 reads TGTGCCAGCAGCGCGGGACTAGATGCGGCAGATACGCAGTATTTT.

CDR3 sequence reads: CASSRDYLNTEAFF. The DNA for the CDR3 is TGTGCCAGCAGTCGGGACTACTTGAACACTGAAGCTTTCTTT. The chain couples TRBV6-5 to TRBJ1-1, with a tentative D call TRBD1 (5 bases). Germline-derived CDR1 and CDR2 are MNHEY and SVGAGI. The CDR3 spans 14 residues. V lost 5 bases to trimming and J lost 0 bases, with 10 bases between them.

The rearrangement joins TRBV19 to TRBJ2-5; D might be TRBD1 (5 bases). Trimming took off 2 bases at V and 6 bases at J, with 10 bases between the two ends. The CDR3 has 13 residues. The germline gives CDR1 LNHDA, CDR2 SQIVND (reference sequence). The CDR3 bases are TGTGCCAGTAGTATAAGGGGTCGGAAGACCCAGTACTTC. This sequence encodes CASSIRGRKTQYF.

This clone was seen a handful of times. V is TRBV11-3 and J is TRBJ2-1; possibly TRBD2 for D (5 bases). The V end was cut by 1 base, the J end by 12 bases, with 13 bases between. The CDR3 is 13 amino acids. Germline lookup yields CDR1 SGHNT and CDR2 YENEEA. The CDR3 is CASSLGPEGAQFF. The CDR3 nucleotides read TGTGCCAGCAGCTTAGGCCCAGAGGGAGCGCAGTTCTTC.

V gene TRBV18 combines with J gene TRBJ1-2, with 8 bases fitting TRBD1. This CDR3 comprises 15 residues. With 4 bases clipped from V and 0 bases from J, the junction kept 4 bases outside the gene matches. Germline V gene lookup returns CDR1 KGHSH and CDR2 LQKENI. DNA of the CDR3: TGTGCCAGCTCACGGGGGACAGGAGCTAACTATGGCTACACCTTC. It translates to CASSRGTGANYGYTF.

With respect to this clone: Additional DNA sequences in this sample encode the identical CDR3. The chain has TRBV7-3 and TRBJ1-2; D perhaps matches TRBD1 (6 bases). The CDR3 loop spans 13 amino acids. Germline CDR1 and CDR2: SGHTA and FQGTGA. The V end was cut by 3 bases, the J end by 1 base, with 6 bases between. The chain's CDR3 is CASSLDSNYGYTF. The CDR3 bases are TGTGCCAGCAGCTTGGACAGTAACTATGGCTACACCTTC.

This chain links TRBV28 with TRBJ2-1, with D possibly TRBD2 on 6 matching bases. The V gene lost 3 bases and the J gene lost 7 bases, with 19 bases spanning the gap. This CDR3 spans 16 amino acids. Germline CDR1 MDHEN, CDR2 SYDVKM. CDR3 in DNA: TGTGCCAGCAGTTTCGGGTCGGGGGAGGCGCGGAATGAGCAGTTCTTC. This gives the protein CASSFGSGEARNEQFF.

This rearrangement joins TRBV10-1 to TRBJ2-3; unclear D gene. The V and J ends lost 2 bases and 2 bases respectively, with 8 bases between them. Germline lookup yields CDR1 WNHNN and CDR2 SYGVQD (reference sequence). The CDR3 consists of 14 residues. The DNA for the CDR3 is TGCGCCAGCAGTGAGAACTTAGCCACAGATACGCAGTATTTT. This sequence encodes CASSENLATDTQYF.

The chain uses TRBV7-9 and TRBJ2-7; the D gene is possibly TRBD2 (7 bases). The V end was cut by 4 bases, the J end by 4 bases, with 17 bases between. Germline V gene lookup returns CDR1 SEHNR and CDR2 FQNEAQ (reference sequence). CDR3 size: 15 residues. In DNA, the CDR3 is TGTGCCAGCAGCTCCCCGGGGGGCGAACTATACGAGCAGTACTTC. Amino acids: CASSSPGGELYEQYF.

The V and J genes are TRBV9 and TRBJ2-7; 9 bases line up with TRBD1. The CDR3 has 14 amino acids. V lost 3 bases to trimming and J lost 5 bases; unmatched junction nucleotides: 6. Germline CDR1 is SGDLS and CDR2 is YYNGEE. The DNA of the CDR3 is TGTGCCAGCAGCGCTCTGACAGGGGGGGACGAGCAGTACTTC. This gives the protein CASSALTGGDEQYF.

The chain has TRBV14 and TRBJ1-4; D is undetermined. Germline V gene data show CDR1 as SGHDN and CDR2 as FVKESK. The germline V and J ends were trimmed by 1 base and 6 bases, with 6 bases remaining between them. This CDR3 is built from 13 residues. The CDR3 coding sequence is TGTGCCAGCAGCCAAGCGAGGGATGAAAAACTGTTTTTT. It yields the protein CASSQARDEKLFF.

The rearrangement joins TRBV3-1 (or the pseudogene TRBV3-2) to TRBJ2-7, with 8 bases matching TRBD1. Looked up from germline, CDR1 is LGHDT and CDR2 is YNNKEL (reference sequence). The CDR3 length is 13 residues. J was trimmed by 6 bases and V by 4 bases; bases with no gene match: 5. The CDR3 DNA follows: TGTGCCAGCAGCCGGGCAGGGGGCAGCGAGCAGTACTTC. This gives the protein CASSRAGGSEQYF.

This clone was seen once. This sequence joins TRBV10-3 and TRBJ1-2; 10 bases fit TRBD1. The V gene end was trimmed by 6 bases and the J gene end by 1 base; junction bases not matched to a gene: 2. CDR3 size: 14 residues. The germline CDR1 and CDR2 sequences are ENHRY and SYGVKD. CDR3 DNA sequence: TGTGCCATCAGCCGGGACAGGGGTAACTATGGCTACACCTTC. This encodes CAISRDRGNYGYTF.

For the CDR3, the DNA is TGTGCCGGTGGCGGGGGGCCGAAAGAGACCCAGTACTTC. Its protein product is CAGGGGPKETQYF. This chain connects TRBV2 to TRBJ2-5, with TRBD2 identical over 8 bases. Germline V gene data show CDR1 as SNHLY and CDR2 as FYNNEI. The CDR3 runs 13 residues. After removal of 11 bases from V and 3 bases from J, the junction contained 8 bases not matched to a gene.

The V gene is TRBV28, the J gene TRBJ1-6; TRBD1 is a possible D gene (5 bases). CDR1 and CDR2 from the germline V gene are MDHEN and SYDVKM. V lost 8 bases to trimming and J lost 10 bases, with 12 bases between them. The CDR3 spans 12 residues. In DNA, the CDR3 is TGTGCCAGCCGGGGGGTATTATCACCCCTCCACTTT. Translation: CASRGVLSPLHF.

As for this clone: Other DNA sequences in the sample encode the same CDR3. The chain couples TRBV7-3 to TRBJ2-1; a weak D match, TRBD2 (6 bases). The CDR3 loop spans 15 amino acids. Trimming removed 2 bases at V and 1 base at J, with 9 bases between. The V gene's germline CDR1 is SGHTA and CDR2 FQGTGA. The CDR3 region is CASSLGGTSYNEQFF. The CDR3 DNA follows: TGTGCCAGCAGCTTAGGCGGGACTTCCTACAATGAGCAGTTCTTC.

The chain has TRBV5-1 and TRBJ1-3; D is perhaps TRBD1 (5 bases). V lost 6 bases to trimming and J lost 3 bases, with 13 bases between them. In germline, CDR1 is SGHRS, CDR2 YFSETQ. CDR3 size: 14 residues. The CDR3 protein is CASTEGLDGNTIYF. CDR3 coding DNA: TGCGCCAGCACGGAGGGGTTGGATGGAAACACCATATATTTT.